This T cell receptor beta chain was obtained from a study of vaccination effects on CD4 cells after COVID-19. Study details: Participants completed two doses of the BNT162b2 or mRNA-1273 vaccine. Findings and caveats of the study: The authors studied few convalescent patients and collected no early post-infection timepoints.

The ViraFEST assay expanded antigen-specific CD4+ T cells with viral peptide pools before sequencing. Subsequent to a culture period of less than twelve days, CD4+ T cells were isolated. Prior SARS-CoV-2 infection was absent in the vaccine recipients, as shown by negative nucleocapsid antibodies. It was with approximately 9.6 IU/ml IL-2 and around 10 ug/ml peptides that some 2 million PBMC per well were cultured. A half-medium replacement with IL-2 medium was carried out on days 3 and 7. Profiling relied on immunoSEQ multiplex PCR, and the TCRdb table lists in-frame clones only, not all of them. The table includes around 60,000 clones, 76% detected once. The germline CDR1 and CDR2 sequences are MNHNS and SASEGT. V was shortened by 6 bases and J by 1 base, with 15 bases between the two germline ends. The CDR3 is made up of 15 amino acids. About this clone: What it binds is unknown.

The V gene is TRBV6-1, the J gene TRBJ1-2; no clear D. This material consisted of CD4+ T cells from PBMCs cultured with HCoV-NL63 spike peptides, taken before COVID-19 vaccination. The source of this sequence is a human donor who received a COVID-19 vaccine. The CDR3 here is CASRDRPGVNYGYTF. CDR3 DNA: TGTGCCAGCAGGGATAGACCGGGAGTTAACTATGGCTACACCTTC.